This T cell receptor (beta chain) was sequenced for a study of T cells in Graves' hyperthyroidism and ophthalmopathy. The study, taken as a whole, reports: Ophthalmopathy stood apart from stable hyperthyroidism in a 13 V-J model.

What was amplified from RNA transcripts were TCR beta CDR3 regions. The study used the HTBI primer set for a first-round RT-PCR of the TCR CDR3. TCRdb fed the multiplex PCR reads into MiXCR, producing one record per CDR3 protein. Of under 400,000 distinct CDR3 sequences in the sample, roughly 15% are singletons; the top ten hold roughly 19%. Patients were excluded for uncontrolled infection, other autoimmune disease, pregnancy or lactation. Each diagnosis drew on symptoms, thyroxine, TRAb, thyroid ultrasound and orbital computed tomography findings. Cells are PBMCs isolated from approximately 9.2 ml of fresh blood. CDR3 length: 16 residues. V gave up 5 bases and J gave up 4 bases; unmatched junction bases: 10. Germline V lookup: CDR1 LNHDA, CDR2 SQIVND (reference sequence). This clonotype was counted once. Its matching antigen is unknown.

The chain uses TRBV19 and TRBJ1-2, with TRBD1 matching 10 bases. Sample: blood. The sequence came from an older woman with Graves' ophthalmopathy. The CDR3 DNA reads as TGTGCCAGTAGTGGAACCCGGGACAGGGGTACCTATGGCTACACCTTC. Its translation: CASSGTRDRGTYGYTF.